What follows describes a single T cell receptor beta chain. Its specificity is not known. Healthy bone marrow donors made up the donor group. These data originate in a study of cytomegalovirus exposure and HLA in healthy donors. Study-wide findings and caveats: Most observed TCR sequences were rare, whereas some public TCRs were detected in many donors. Later analysis identified a missense DCLRE1C variant that was linked to TCR beta V- and J-gene trimming.

PCR amplification relied on 60 Vbeta primers (plus 13 Jbeta primers). The protocol was immunoSEQ multiplex PCR, while the TCRdb copy is restricted to in-frame clones and leaves out a portion. Counted here are about 160,000 clones, around 82% occurring once; the ten biggest clones make up around 1.5%. V gave up 3 bases and J gave up 4 bases, with 11 bases separating them. Germline V lookup: CDR1 SGHVS, CDR2 FNYEAQ. This CDR3 contains 14 residues. Input material: PBMCs. The clonotype comes from a male donor in good health and CMV-seronegative. The chain joins TRBV7-6 to TRBJ2-3, with TRBD1 as a possible D gene (5 bases). The CDR3 loop reads CASSFHLRADTQYF. As DNA, the CDR3 is TGTGCCAGCAGCTTCCACCTCAGGGCAGATACGCAGTATTTT.